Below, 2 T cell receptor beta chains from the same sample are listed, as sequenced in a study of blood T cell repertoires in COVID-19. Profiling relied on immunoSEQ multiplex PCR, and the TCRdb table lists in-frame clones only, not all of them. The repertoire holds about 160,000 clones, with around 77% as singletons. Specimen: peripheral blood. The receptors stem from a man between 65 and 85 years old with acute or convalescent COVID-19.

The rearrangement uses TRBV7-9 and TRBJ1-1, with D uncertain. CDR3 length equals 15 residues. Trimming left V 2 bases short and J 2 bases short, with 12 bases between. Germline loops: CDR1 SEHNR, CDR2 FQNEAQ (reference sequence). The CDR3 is CASSLLPDSNTEAFF. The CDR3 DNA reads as TGTGCCAGCAGCTTACTGCCAGATTCTAACACTGAAGCTTTCTTT.

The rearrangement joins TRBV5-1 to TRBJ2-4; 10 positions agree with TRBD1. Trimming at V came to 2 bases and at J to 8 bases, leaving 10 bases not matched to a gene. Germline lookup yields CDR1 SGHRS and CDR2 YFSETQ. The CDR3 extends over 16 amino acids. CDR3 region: CASSFADRGRGDIQYF. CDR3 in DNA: TGCGCCAGCAGCTTCGCAGACAGGGGGCGGGGGGACATTCAGTACTTC.